This T cell receptor (beta chain) originates from a study of cytomegalovirus exposure and HLA in healthy donors. Trimming cost V 5 bases and J 5 bases, with 22 bases left between them. This CDR3 region has 16 residues. Per the germline V gene, CDR1 is SGHRS and CDR2 is YFSETQ. As regards this clone: Its matching antigen is unknown.

Notes on the study in general: The study designated some 180 TCR beta chains cytomegalovirus-associated.

The PCR made use of 60 Vbeta and 13 Jbeta primers. Clones were sequenced by immunoSEQ multiplex PCR, and TCRdb holds only the in-frame ones, with some missing. The sample consists of fewer than 100,000 clones, around three quarters of them appearing once. The sample consisted of PBMCs. This TCR was recovered from a man aged 55-75 years in good health and CMV-seropositive. The chain couples TRBV5-1 to TRBJ1-1; tentative D call: TRBD1 (5 bases). This chain's CDR3 is CASSPGRSKEGTEAFF. The CDR3 bases are TGCGCCAGCAGTCCGGGACGGTCTAAGGAGGGAACTGAAGCTTTCTTT.